Listed below are T cell receptor beta chains from one sample, sequenced in a study of cytomegalovirus exposure and HLA in healthy donors. Data came from immunoSEQ multiplex PCR; TCRdb stores just in-frame clones and leaves some out. Among some 180,000 clones listed, about four fifths were seen once. Sequencing input: PBMCs. These receptors were collected from a man between 35 and 55 years old in good health and CMV-seropositive. The CDR3 runs from the conserved cysteine through the conserved F or W. Fields, in order: D gene, V gene, CDR3 protein. A D gene is named only where the DNA matches it firmly.

.	TRBV28	CASISMGLSTDTQYF
.	TRBV4-2	CASSPSGGGYGYTF
TRBD1	TRBV4-2	CASSQEGGQANYGYTF
TRBD1	TRBV12-5	CASGLGGTGANTEAFF
TRBD1	TRBV6-6	CASSWGQGAGEKLFF
TRBD1	TRBV11-2	CASSLDWGAGGEQYF
.	TRBV27	CASSSAGTGELFF
.	TRBV29-1	CSVSRQNQETQYF
.	TRBV5-1	CASSPAGQGEPDTIYF
TRBD2	TRBV10-3	CAISEFQGGPSEQYF
.	TRBV18	CASSPLREETQYF
.	TRBV12-5	CASGLVLGRNTEAFF
TRBD2	TRBV7-9	CASSLEAGVHEQYF
.	TRBV4-3	CASSQDGWVRVDTGELFF
.	TRBV19	CASSIPAGDEKLFF
.	TRBV7-2	CASSLIRETYEQYF
.	TRBV15	CATSRESPGGQPQHF